A selection of T cell receptor beta chains follows, all from one sample in a study of post-analysis software for immune sequencing data. TCRdb passed the PCR reads through MiXCR, listing each CDR3 protein once. The sample holds 450,000 to 700,000 distinct CDR3 sequences, roughly 40% seen once. The sample comprised blood. The receptors derive from a girl aged 10 to 17 with multiple sclerosis. CDR3s include the opening cysteine and the closing phenylalanine or tryptophan. A D gene is named only where the DNA matches it firmly. Rows give clone size only sometimes, using once, few, many, or a class for an expanded clone.

>NA|TRBV6-1|NA|TRBJ2-1
CASSELVTKTNEQFF
TGTGCCAGCAGTGAATTGGTGACTAAAACGAATGAGCAGTTCTTC
>NA|TRBV12-3/TRBV12-4|NA|TRBJ1-2
CASSIGGQIYGYTF
TGTGCCAGCAGCATCGGCGGACAAATCTATGGCTACACCTTC
>NA|TRBV29-1|few|TRBJ2-5
CSVGRGTFGDKQYF
TGCAGCGTTGGGAGGGGGACGTTCGGGGACAAGCAGTACTTC
>NA|TRBV10-3|NA|TRBJ2-7
CAISVGYEQYF
TGTGCCATCAGTGTGGGCTACGAGCAGTACTTC
>TRBD1|TRBV10-3|NA|TRBJ1-1
CAISERQGMGTEAFF
TGTGCCATCAGTGAACGACAGGGGATGGGGACTGAAGCTTTCTTT
>NA|TRBV10-3|NA|TRBJ1-2
CAISDVSSGYTF
TGTGCCATCAGTGATGTCTCTTCAGGCTACACCTTC
>TRBD1|TRBV7-2|NA|TRBJ2-3
CASSSGQTTDTQYF
TGTGCCAGCAGCTCGGGACAGACCACAGATACGCAGTATTTT
>NA|TRBV5-5|NA|TRBJ2-5
CASSPRILGAQETQYF
TGTGCCAGCAGCCCGCGGATTCTGGGGGCGCAAGAGACCCAGTACTTC
>TRBD2|TRBV25-1|few|TRBJ2-1
CASSGGSEQFF
TGTGCCAGCAGTGGCGGGAGTGAGCAGTTCTTC
>TRBD2|TRBV5-4|NA|TRBJ2-3
CASSFSSGSRAQYF
TGTGCCAGCAGCTTTTCAAGCGGGAGTAGGGCGCAGTATTTT
>TRBD2|TRBV5-6|few|TRBJ2-1
CASSLLAGVGYNEQFF
TGTGCCAGCAGCTTACTAGCGGGAGTCGGGTACAATGAGCAGTTCTTC
>TRBD2|TRBV6-6|NA|TRBJ2-1
CASSRTSGREYNEQFF
TGTGCCAGCAGCAGGACTAGCGGGAGGGAATACAATGAGCAGTTCTTC
>TRBD1|TRBV29-1|NA|TRBJ1-1
CSVSGGRGEAFF
TGCAGCGTTTCAGGGGGCCGGGGTGAAGCTTTCTTT
>TRBD2|TRBV6-6|NA|TRBJ2-1
CASRRTRWNEQFF
TGTGCCAGCAGACGGACTAGATGGAATGAGCAGTTCTTC
>TRBD1|TRBV29-1|few|TRBJ2-2
CSVVQGASTGELFF
TGCAGCGTTGTGCAGGGGGCAAGCACCGGGGAGCTGTTTTTT
>NA|TRBV12-3/TRBV12-4|few|TRBJ2-7
CASSLSGVHEQYF
TGTGCCAGCAGTTTATCAGGGGTACACGAGCAGTACTTC
>NA|TRBV5-5|few|TRBJ1-1
CASGPAPGAAGNTEAFF
TGTGCCAGCGGTCCTGCTCCCGGGGCGGCCGGGAACACTGAAGCTTTCTTT
>NA|TRBV19|NA|TRBJ2-1
CASSGALLVDEQFF
TGTGCCAGTAGTGGGGCCTTGCTGGTCGATGAGCAGTTCTTC
>TRBD2|TRBV20-1|NA|TRBJ2-7
CSARGPGLAGGNYEQYF
TGCAGTGCCCGGGGGCCGGGACTAGCGGGCGGAAACTACGAGCAGTACTTC